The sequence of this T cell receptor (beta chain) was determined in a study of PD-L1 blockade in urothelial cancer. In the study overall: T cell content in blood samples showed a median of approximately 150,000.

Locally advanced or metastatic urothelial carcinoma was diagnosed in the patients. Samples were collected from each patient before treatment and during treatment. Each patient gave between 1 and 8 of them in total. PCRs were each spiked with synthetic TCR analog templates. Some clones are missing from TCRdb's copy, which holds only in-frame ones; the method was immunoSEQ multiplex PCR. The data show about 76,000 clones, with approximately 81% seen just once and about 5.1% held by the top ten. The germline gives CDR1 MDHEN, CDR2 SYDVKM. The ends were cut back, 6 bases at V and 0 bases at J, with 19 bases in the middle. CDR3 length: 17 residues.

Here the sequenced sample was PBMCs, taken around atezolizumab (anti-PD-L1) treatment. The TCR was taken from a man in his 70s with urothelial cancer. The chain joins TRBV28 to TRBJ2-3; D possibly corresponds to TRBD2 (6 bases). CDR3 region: CASSLLGGTLSTDTQYF. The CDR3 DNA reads TGTGCCAGCAGCCTCCTAGGCGGGACTTTAAGCACAGATACGCAGTATTTT.